This is a list of T cell receptor beta chains from one sample in a study of blood T cell repertoires in COVID-19. Clones were sequenced by immunoSEQ multiplex PCR, and TCRdb holds only the in-frame ones, with some missing. The data show about 99,000 clones, with approximately 84% seen just once and approximately 26% held by the top ten. The sequencing sample was made of peripheral blood. These TCRs come from a man aged 60 to 69 with acute or convalescent COVID-19. Both conserved end residues are part of each CDR3. D genes are given only for firm matches. A clone size is listed for some rows: how often the clone was seen (once, few, many), or a class if it is expanded.

CDR3 protein: CSVEPNNYGYTF
CDR3 DNA: TGCAGCGTTGAACCCAATAACTATGGCTACACCTTC
D gene: NA
V gene: TRBV29-1
J gene: TRBJ1-2
clone size: few

CDR3 protein: CASSALGQNTEAFF
CDR3 DNA: TGCGCCAGCAGCGCTCTAGGACAGAACACTGAAGCTTTCTTT
D gene: NA
V gene: TRBV5-1
J gene: TRBJ1-1
clone size: NA

CDR3 protein: CASSMTGGYEQFF
CDR3 DNA: TGTGCCAGTAGTATGACAGGGGGCTATGAGCAGTTCTTC
D gene: TRBD1
V gene: TRBV19
J gene: TRBJ2-1
clone size: NA

CDR3 protein: CASSELAGTGELFF
CDR3 DNA: TGTGCCAGCAGTGAATTGGCAGGAACCGGGGAGCTGTTTTTT
D gene: NA
V gene: TRBV2
J gene: TRBJ2-2
clone size: NA

CDR3 protein: CASSTAGGSGYTF
CDR3 DNA: TGTGCCAGCAGCACCGCAGGAGGGTCTGGCTACACCTTC
D gene: NA
V gene: TRBV5-4
J gene: TRBJ1-2
clone size: NA

CDR3 protein: CSASRVAGDREQYF
CDR3 DNA: TGCAGTGCTAGTCGGGTAGCGGGAGATCGTGAGCAGTACTTC
D gene: TRBD2
V gene: TRBV20-1
J gene: TRBJ2-7
clone size: once

CDR3 protein: CAISTGDTEAFF
CDR3 DNA: TGTGCCATCAGTACAGGGGACACTGAAGCTTTCTTT
D gene: TRBD1
V gene: TRBV10-3
J gene: TRBJ1-1
clone size: NA

CDR3 protein: CASNVLRPESREQFF
CDR3 DNA: TGTGCCAGCAACGTACTGAGGCCGGAGTCACGGGAGCAGTTCTTC
D gene: NA
V gene: TRBV6-5
J gene: TRBJ2-1
clone size: once

CDR3 protein: CASSYGQLEAFF
CDR3 DNA: TGTGCCAGCAGCTACGGACAGCTTGAAGCTTTCTTT
D gene: NA
V gene: TRBV5-6
J gene: TRBJ1-1
clone size: NA

CDR3 protein: CASSLLRDRGGTEAFF
CDR3 DNA: TGTGCCAGCAGTTTACTCCGGGACAGGGGGGGAACTGAAGCTTTCTTT
D gene: TRBD1
V gene: TRBV28
J gene: TRBJ1-1
clone size: NA

CDR3 protein: CSVAPGRNTGELFF
CDR3 DNA: TGCAGCGTTGCACCGGGGAGGAACACCGGGGAGCTGTTTTTT
D gene: NA
V gene: TRBV29-1
J gene: TRBJ2-2
clone size: few

CDR3 protein: CAIRPGQGSMANEKLFF
CDR3 DNA: TGTGCCATCAGACCGGGACAGGGGTCGATGGCTAATGAAAAACTGTTTTTT
D gene: TRBD1
V gene: TRBV10-3
J gene: TRBJ1-4
clone size: few

CDR3 protein: CASSVTGGEAFF
CDR3 DNA: TGTGCCAGTAGTGTTACAGGGGGTGAAGCTTTCTTT
D gene: TRBD1
V gene: TRBV19
J gene: TRBJ1-1
clone size: NA

CDR3 protein: CASSRSDFSGNTIYF
CDR3 DNA: TGTGCCAGTAGTCGGTCGGACTTCTCTGGAAACACCATATATTTT
D gene: NA
V gene: TRBV19
J gene: TRBJ1-3
clone size: NA

CDR3 protein: CASSRGTPEAFF
CDR3 DNA: TGTGCCAGCAGCCGTGGAACCCCGGAGGCTTTCTTT
D gene: NA
V gene: TRBV3-1/TRBV3-2
J gene: TRBJ1-1
clone size: NA

CDR3 protein: CASRPDSYNYNSPLHF
CDR3 DNA: TGCGCCAGCAGGCCGGACAGCTATAACTATAATTCACCCCTCCACTTT
D gene: NA
V gene: TRBV5-1
J gene: TRBJ1-6
clone size: NA

CDR3 protein: CASSVAPNTDTQYF
CDR3 DNA: TGTGCCAGCAGCGTAGCACCTAACACAGATACGCAGTATTTT
D gene: NA
V gene: TRBV9
J gene: TRBJ2-3
clone size: NA

CDR3 protein: CASSLVGDSGYTF
CDR3 DNA: TGTGCCAGCAGCTTGGTCGGGGATAGTGGCTACACCTTC
D gene: NA
V gene: TRBV7-2
J gene: TRBJ1-2
clone size: NA

CDR3 protein: CASSPVPGLAGGYNEQFF
CDR3 DNA: TGTGCCAGCAGTCCGGTCCCGGGACTAGCGGGAGGGTACAATGAGCAGTTCTTC
D gene: TRBD2
V gene: TRBV28
J gene: TRBJ2-1
clone size: once

CDR3 protein: CASSRTHRGGEAFF
CDR3 DNA: TGCGCCAGCAGCCGTACTCACAGGGGGGGTGAAGCTTTCTTT
D gene: TRBD1
V gene: TRBV4-1
J gene: TRBJ1-1
clone size: many

CDR3 protein: CASSFQGYGYTF
CDR3 DNA: TGTGCCAGCAGCTTTCAGGGTTACGGCTACACCTTC
D gene: NA
V gene: TRBV3-1/TRBV3-2
J gene: TRBJ1-2
clone size: NA

CDR3 protein: CASSTRDRGVSPLHF
CDR3 DNA: TGTGCCAGCAGCACCCGGGACAGGGGAGTCTCACCCCTCCACTTT
D gene: TRBD1
V gene: TRBV5-6
J gene: TRBJ1-6
clone size: NA

CDR3 protein: CASREDRGRPINYGYTF
CDR3 DNA: TGTGCCAGTAGGGAGGACAGGGGCCGCCCAATAAACTATGGCTACACCTTC
D gene: TRBD1
V gene: TRBV19
J gene: TRBJ1-2
clone size: once

CDR3 protein: CASSYPTTDTDTQYF
CDR3 DNA: TGTGCCAGCAGTTACCCTACAACAGACACAGATACGCAGTATTTT
D gene: NA
V gene: TRBV6-6
J gene: TRBJ2-3
clone size: NA

CDR3 protein: CASSILRGNEQFF
CDR3 DNA: TGTGCCAGCAGCATACTTCGGGGGAATGAGCAGTTCTTC
D gene: NA
V gene: TRBV7-6
J gene: TRBJ2-1
clone size: NA

CDR3 protein: CASSRGLAGVQFF
CDR3 DNA: TGTGCCAGCAGCCGCGGACTAGCGGGAGTGCAGTTCTTC
D gene: TRBD2
V gene: TRBV3-1/TRBV3-2
J gene: TRBJ2-1
clone size: NA

CDR3 protein: CASSLRLAGTQYF
CDR3 DNA: TGTGCCAGCAGTTTACGCCTCGCAGGTACGCAGTATTTT
D gene: NA
V gene: TRBV28
J gene: TRBJ2-3
clone size: NA

CDR3 protein: CASSFTDRGLTGELFF
CDR3 DNA: TGTGCCAGCAGCTTCACCGACAGGGGGCTTACCGGGGAGCTGTTTTTT
D gene: TRBD1
V gene: TRBV7-6
J gene: TRBJ2-2
clone size: few

CDR3 protein: CASSEHRADTQYF
CDR3 DNA: TGTGCCAGCAGTGAACACAGGGCAGATACGCAGTATTTT
D gene: NA
V gene: TRBV2
J gene: TRBJ2-3
clone size: NA

CDR3 protein: CASSYSHGRVGEQFF
CDR3 DNA: TGTGCCAGCAGTTACTCCCATGGTCGGGTCGGTGAGCAGTTCTTC
D gene: NA
V gene: TRBV6-5
J gene: TRBJ2-1
clone size: NA

CDR3 protein: CASSFTGQYTQYF
CDR3 DNA: TGTGCCAGCAGTTTCACCGGACAGTATACGCAGTATTTT
D gene: NA
V gene: TRBV27
J gene: TRBJ2-3
clone size: NA

CDR3 protein: CASRRQGLGGYTF
CDR3 DNA: TGTGCCAGCAGACGACAGGGCCTAGGGGGCTACACCTTC
D gene: TRBD1
V gene: TRBV28
J gene: TRBJ1-2
clone size: NA

CDR3 protein: CASSSLKRSGRAHNEQFF
CDR3 DNA: TGCGCCAGCAGCTCCCTAAAACGGAGCGGGAGGGCCCACAATGAGCAGTTCTTC
D gene: TRBD2
V gene: TRBV5-1
J gene: TRBJ2-1
clone size: NA

CDR3 protein: CASSFPLASGKLDTGELFF
CDR3 DNA: TGTGCCAGCAGCTTCCCCCTGGCTAGCGGGAAGCTAGACACCGGGGAGCTGTTTTTT
D gene: TRBD2
V gene: TRBV7-9
J gene: TRBJ2-2
clone size: NA

CDR3 protein: CASGFSGVPEAFF
CDR3 DNA: TGTGCTAGTGGTTTTTCGGGGGTTCCTGAAGCTTTCTTT
D gene: NA
V gene: TRBV12-5
J gene: TRBJ1-1
clone size: NA

CDR3 protein: CATSPGLTNTEAFF
CDR3 DNA: TGTGCCACCAGCCCGGGACTGACGAACACTGAAGCTTTCTTT
D gene: NA
V gene: TRBV15
J gene: TRBJ1-1
clone size: NA

CDR3 protein: CASSSPGFRGYTF
CDR3 DNA: TGCGCCAGCAGCTCCCCAGGGTTCCGAGGCTACACCTTC
D gene: NA
V gene: TRBV5-1
J gene: TRBJ1-2
clone size: NA

CDR3 protein: CASSPEPGGAGQPQHF
CDR3 DNA: TGTGCCAGCAGTCCCGAACCAGGGGGCGCAGGCCAGCCCCAGCATTTT
D gene: TRBD1
V gene: TRBV27
J gene: TRBJ1-5
clone size: NA

CDR3 protein: CASSLRGTDEKLFF
CDR3 DNA: TGTGCCAGCAGCTTGCGCGGGACAGATGAAAAACTGTTTTTT
D gene: TRBD1
V gene: TRBV5-4
J gene: TRBJ1-4
clone size: NA

CDR3 protein: CASRGTGGAYNEQFF
CDR3 DNA: TGTGCCAGCAGGGGTACGGGAGGAGCCTACAATGAGCAGTTCTTC
D gene: TRBD2
V gene: TRBV6-5
J gene: TRBJ2-1
clone size: NA

CDR3 protein: CASSWSAGGETQYF
CDR3 DNA: TGTGCCAGCAGCTGGAGCGCGGGAGGCGAGACCCAGTACTTC
D gene: TRBD2
V gene: TRBV11-3
J gene: TRBJ2-5
clone size: NA

CDR3 protein: CASRLATGFSFVGNQPQHF
CDR3 DNA: TGTGCCAGCAGACTCGCGACAGGGTTTAGTTTTGTTGGCAATCAGCCCCAGCATTTT
D gene: TRBD1
V gene: TRBV28
J gene: TRBJ1-5
clone size: NA

CDR3 protein: CASSFRTGMNTEAFF
CDR3 DNA: TGTGCCAGCAGTTTCCGGACAGGGATGAACACTGAAGCTTTCTTT
D gene: TRBD1
V gene: TRBV27
J gene: TRBJ1-1
clone size: NA

CDR3 protein: CASSPKRTGNEQFF
CDR3 DNA: TGTGCCAGCAGCCCCAAAAGGACAGGCAATGAGCAGTTCTTC
D gene: TRBD1
V gene: TRBV7-8
J gene: TRBJ2-1
clone size: NA

CDR3 protein: CASSLDVAGGSRQFF
CDR3 DNA: TGTGCCAGCAGCTTAGATGTAGCGGGAGGGTCACGGCAGTTCTTC
D gene: TRBD2
V gene: TRBV11-2
J gene: TRBJ2-1
clone size: NA

CDR3 protein: CASSPRTGMGTEAFF
CDR3 DNA: TGTGCCAGCAGCCCTCGGACAGGGATGGGTACTGAAGCTTTCTTT
D gene: TRBD1
V gene: TRBV7-2
J gene: TRBJ1-1
clone size: NA

CDR3 protein: CASGGQGNTEAFF
CDR3 DNA: TGTGCCAGCGGCGGACAGGGAAACACTGAAGCTTTCTTT
D gene: TRBD1
V gene: TRBV19
J gene: TRBJ1-1
clone size: NA

CDR3 protein: CASSSKAGGNSPLHF
CDR3 DNA: TGTGCCAGCAGTTCGAAGGCAGGGGGGAATTCACCCCTCCACTTT
D gene: TRBD1
V gene: TRBV6-6
J gene: TRBJ1-6
clone size: once